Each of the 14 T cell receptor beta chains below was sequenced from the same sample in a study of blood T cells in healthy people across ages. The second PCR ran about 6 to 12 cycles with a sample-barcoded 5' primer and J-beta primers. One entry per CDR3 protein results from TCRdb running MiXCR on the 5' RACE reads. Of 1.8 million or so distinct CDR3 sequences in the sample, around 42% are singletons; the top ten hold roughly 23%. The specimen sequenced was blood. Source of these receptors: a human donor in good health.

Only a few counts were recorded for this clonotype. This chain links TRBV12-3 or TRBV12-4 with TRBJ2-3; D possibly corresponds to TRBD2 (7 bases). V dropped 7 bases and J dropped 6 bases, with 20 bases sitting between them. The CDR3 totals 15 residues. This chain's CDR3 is CASTPGGLDSDTQYF. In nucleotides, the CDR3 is TGTGCCAGCACCCCCGGGGGGCTTGACAGCGATACGCAGTATTTT.

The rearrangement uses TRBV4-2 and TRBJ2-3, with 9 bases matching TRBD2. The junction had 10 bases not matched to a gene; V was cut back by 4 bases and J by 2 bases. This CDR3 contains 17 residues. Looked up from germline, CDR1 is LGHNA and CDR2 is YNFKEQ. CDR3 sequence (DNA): TGTGCCAGCAGCCCCTTGGGCCAGCGGGGGGTCACAGATACGCAGTATTTT. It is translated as CASSPLGQRGVTDTQYF.

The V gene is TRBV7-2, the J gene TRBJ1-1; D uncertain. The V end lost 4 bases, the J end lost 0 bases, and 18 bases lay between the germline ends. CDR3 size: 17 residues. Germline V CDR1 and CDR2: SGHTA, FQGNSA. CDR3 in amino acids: CASSSRGGLVMNTEAFF. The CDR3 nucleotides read TGTGCCAGCAGCTCCCGCGGAGGGCTCGTAATGAACACTGAAGCTTTCTTT.

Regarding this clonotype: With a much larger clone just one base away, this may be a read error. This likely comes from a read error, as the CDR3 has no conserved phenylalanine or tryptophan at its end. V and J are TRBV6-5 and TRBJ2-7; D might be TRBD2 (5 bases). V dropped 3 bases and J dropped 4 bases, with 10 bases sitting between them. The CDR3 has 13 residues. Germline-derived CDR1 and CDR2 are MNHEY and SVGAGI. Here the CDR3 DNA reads TGTGCCAGCAGTTATGGCCGGGGTTACGAGCAGTACCTC. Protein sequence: CASSYGRGYEQYL.

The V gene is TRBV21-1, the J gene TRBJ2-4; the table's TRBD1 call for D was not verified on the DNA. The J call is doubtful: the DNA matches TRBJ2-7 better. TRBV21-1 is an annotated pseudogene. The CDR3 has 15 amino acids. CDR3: CASSMTGTSGNEQYF. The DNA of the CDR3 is TGTGCCAGCAGCATGACAGGCACTTCAGGAAACGAGCAGTACTTC.

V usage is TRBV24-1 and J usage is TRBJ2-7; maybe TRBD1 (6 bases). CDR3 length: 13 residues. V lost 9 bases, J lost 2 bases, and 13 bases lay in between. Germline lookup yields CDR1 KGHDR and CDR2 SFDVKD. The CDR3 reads CATSRAGAYEQYF. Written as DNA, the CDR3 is TGTGCCACCTCTCGGGCAGGGGCCTACGAGCAGTACTTC.

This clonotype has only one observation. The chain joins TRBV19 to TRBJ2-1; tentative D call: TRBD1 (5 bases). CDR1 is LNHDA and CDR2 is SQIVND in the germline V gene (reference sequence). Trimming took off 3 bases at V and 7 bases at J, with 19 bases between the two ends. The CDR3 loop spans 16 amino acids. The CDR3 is CASSISSGLTLNEQFF. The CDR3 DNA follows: TGTGCCAGTAGTATTTCCTCAGGGTTAACTCTGAATGAGCAGTTCTTC. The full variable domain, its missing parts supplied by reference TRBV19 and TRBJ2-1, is DGGITQSPKYLFRKEGQNVTLSCEQNLNHDAMYWYRQDPGQGLRLIYYSQIVNDFQKGDIAEGYSVSREKKESFPLTVTSAQKNPTAFYLCASSISSGLTLNEQFFGPGTRLTVL.

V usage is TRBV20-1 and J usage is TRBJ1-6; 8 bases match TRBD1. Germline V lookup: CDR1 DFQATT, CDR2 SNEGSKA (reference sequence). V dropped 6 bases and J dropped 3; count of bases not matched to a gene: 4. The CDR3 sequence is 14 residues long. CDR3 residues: CSAGDRGYNSPLHF. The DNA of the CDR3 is TGCAGTGCCGGCGACAGGGGCTATAATTCACCCCTCCACTTT.

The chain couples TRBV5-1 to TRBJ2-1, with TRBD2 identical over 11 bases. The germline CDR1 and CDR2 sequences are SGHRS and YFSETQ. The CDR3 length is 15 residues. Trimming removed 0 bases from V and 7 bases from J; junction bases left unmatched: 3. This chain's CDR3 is CASSLVLAGENEQFF. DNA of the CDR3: TGCGCCAGCAGCTTGGTACTAGCGGGGGAAAATGAGCAGTTCTTC.

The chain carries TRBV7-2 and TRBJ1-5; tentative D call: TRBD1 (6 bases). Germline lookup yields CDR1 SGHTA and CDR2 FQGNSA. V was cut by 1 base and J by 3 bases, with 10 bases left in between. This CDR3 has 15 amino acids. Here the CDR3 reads CASSLGQGHNQPQHF. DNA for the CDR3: TGTGCCAGCAGCTTAGGTCAGGGGCACAATCAGCCCCAGCATTTT.

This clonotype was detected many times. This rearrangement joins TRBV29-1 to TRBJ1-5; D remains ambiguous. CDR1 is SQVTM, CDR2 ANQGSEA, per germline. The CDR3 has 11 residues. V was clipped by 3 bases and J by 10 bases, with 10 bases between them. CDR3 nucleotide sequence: TGCAGCGTTGATGACGGCGGACCCCAGCATTTT. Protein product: CSVDDGGPQHF.

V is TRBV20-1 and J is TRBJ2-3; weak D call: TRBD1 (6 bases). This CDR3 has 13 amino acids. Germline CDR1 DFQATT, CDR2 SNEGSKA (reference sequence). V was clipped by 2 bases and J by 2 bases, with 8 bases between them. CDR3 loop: CSARSGHTDTQYF. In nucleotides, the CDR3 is TGCAGTGCTAGATCGGGACACACAGATACGCAGTATTTT.

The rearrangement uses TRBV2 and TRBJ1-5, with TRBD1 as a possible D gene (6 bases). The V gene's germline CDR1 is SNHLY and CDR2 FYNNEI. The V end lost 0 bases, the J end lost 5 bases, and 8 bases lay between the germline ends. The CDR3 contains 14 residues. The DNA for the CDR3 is TGTGCCAGCAGTGAAGCAGGGGGGCATCAGCCCCAGCATTTT. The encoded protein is CASSEAGGHQPQHF.

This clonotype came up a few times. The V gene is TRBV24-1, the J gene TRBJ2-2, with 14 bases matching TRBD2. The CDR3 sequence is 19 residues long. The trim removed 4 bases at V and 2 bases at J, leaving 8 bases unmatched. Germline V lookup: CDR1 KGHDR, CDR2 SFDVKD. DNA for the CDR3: TGTGCCACCAGTGACTCTTCGACTAGCGGGGGGGTCAACACCGGGGAGCTGTTTTTT. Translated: CATSDSSTSGGVNTGELFF.